This T cell receptor beta chain appears in the sequencing data of a study of regulatory T cells in long-lasting Graves disease. The CDR3 is made up of 14 amino acids. V lost 4 bases to trimming and J lost 6 bases, with 13 bases between them. Germline V gene data show CDR1 as MDHEN and CDR2 as SYDVKM. Study-wide points: Reduced TCR diversity was observed in persistent Graves' patients versus newly diagnosed patients. Persistent disease was associated with favored TRBV28 usage and with favored use of TRBJ1-2 and TRBJ2-5.

Arm-PCR of CDR3 regions with iRepertoire HTBI primers generated TCR beta libraries. TCRdb analysed the multiplex PCR reads with MiXCR anew, one entry per CDR3 protein. The data contain 650,000 to 700,000 distinct CDR3 sequences, approximately 31% of them singletons. As to time point: persistent/refractory GD, antithyroid drugs over 5 years with positive TRAb. PBMCs provided the RNA from which the TCR library was made. This clonotype was seen many times. The antigen is unknown. The clonotype comes from a female donor with Graves disease. The material was peripheral blood mononuclear cells (PBMCs), obtained when the disease was refractory, from a patient treated with antithyroid drugs. The J gene is TRBJ1-5, the V gene TRBV28; D perhaps matches TRBD1 (6 bases). The CDR3, as DNA: TGTGCCAGCAGTTGGGGGGGAGGGGGTCAGCCCCAGCATTTT. It specifies CASSWGGGGQPQHF.